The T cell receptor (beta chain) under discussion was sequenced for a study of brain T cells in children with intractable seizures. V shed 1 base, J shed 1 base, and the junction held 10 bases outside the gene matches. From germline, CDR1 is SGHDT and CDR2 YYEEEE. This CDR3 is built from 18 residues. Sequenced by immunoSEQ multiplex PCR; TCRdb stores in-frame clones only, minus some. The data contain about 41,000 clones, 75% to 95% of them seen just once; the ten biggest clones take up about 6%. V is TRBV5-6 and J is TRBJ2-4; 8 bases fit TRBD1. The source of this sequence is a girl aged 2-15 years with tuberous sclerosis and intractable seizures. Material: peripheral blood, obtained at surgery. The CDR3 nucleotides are TGTGCCAGCAGCTTGAAGTGGACAGGGATTAACGCCAAAAACATTCAGTACTTC. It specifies CASSLKWTGINAKNIQYF. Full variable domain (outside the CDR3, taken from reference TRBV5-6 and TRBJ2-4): DAGVTQSPTHLIKTRGQQVTLRCSPKSGHDTVSWYQQALGQGPQFIFQYYEEEERQRGNFPDRFSGHQFPNYSSELNVNALLLGDSALYLCASSLKWTGINAKNIQYFGAGTRLSVL.